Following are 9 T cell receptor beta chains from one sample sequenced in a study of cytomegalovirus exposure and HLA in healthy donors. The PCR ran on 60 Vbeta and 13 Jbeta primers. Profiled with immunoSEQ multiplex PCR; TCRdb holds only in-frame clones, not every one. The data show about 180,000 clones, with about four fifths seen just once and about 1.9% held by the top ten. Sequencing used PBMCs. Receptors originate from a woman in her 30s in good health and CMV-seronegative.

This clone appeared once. The CDR3 nucleotides read TGCGCCAGCAGCCCCGCCGGGACTACGAGTTTTATGGCGGGCGAGCAGTACTTC. It yields the protein CASSPAGTTSFMAGEQYF. The rearrangement uses TRBV5-1 and TRBJ2-7, with 7 bases matching TRBD2. Germline V gene data show CDR1 as SGHRS and CDR2 as YFSETQ. The junction had 22 bases not matched to a gene; V was cut back by 4 bases and J by 6 bases. The CDR3 sequence is 18 residues long.

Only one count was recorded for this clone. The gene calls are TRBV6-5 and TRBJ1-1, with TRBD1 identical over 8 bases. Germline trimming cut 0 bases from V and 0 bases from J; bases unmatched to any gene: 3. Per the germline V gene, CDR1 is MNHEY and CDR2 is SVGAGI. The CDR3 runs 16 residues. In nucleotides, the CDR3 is TGTGCCAGCAGTTACTCAACAGGGGGTCTGAACACTGAAGCTTTCTTT. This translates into CASSYSTGGLNTEAFF.

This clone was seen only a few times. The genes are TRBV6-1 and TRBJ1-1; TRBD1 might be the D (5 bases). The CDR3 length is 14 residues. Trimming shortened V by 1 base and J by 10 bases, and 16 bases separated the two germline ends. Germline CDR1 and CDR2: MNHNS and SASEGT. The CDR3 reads CASSEEDLRVGAFF. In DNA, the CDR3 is TGTGCCAGCAGTGAAGAGGATCTCAGGGTAGGAGCTTTCTTT.

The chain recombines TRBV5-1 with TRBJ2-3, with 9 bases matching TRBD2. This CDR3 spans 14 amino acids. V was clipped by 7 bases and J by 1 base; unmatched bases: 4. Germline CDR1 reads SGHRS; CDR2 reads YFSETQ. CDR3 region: CASYQRGGTDTQYF. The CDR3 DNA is TGCGCCAGCTATCAGCGGGGGGGCACAGATACGCAGTATTTT. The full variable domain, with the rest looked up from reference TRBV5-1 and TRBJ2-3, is KAGVTQTPRYLIKTRGQQVTLSCSPISGHRSVSWYQQTPGQGLQFLFEYFSETQRNKGNFPGRFSGRQFSNSRSEMNVSTLELGDSALYLCASYQRGGTDTQYFGPGTRLTVL.

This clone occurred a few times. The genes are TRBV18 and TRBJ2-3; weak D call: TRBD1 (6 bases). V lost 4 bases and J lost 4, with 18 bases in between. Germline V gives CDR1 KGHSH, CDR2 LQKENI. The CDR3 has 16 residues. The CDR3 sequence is CASSLDTGMISDTQYF. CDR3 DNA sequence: TGTGCCAGCTCACTAGACACAGGGATGATTTCAGATACGCAGTATTTT.

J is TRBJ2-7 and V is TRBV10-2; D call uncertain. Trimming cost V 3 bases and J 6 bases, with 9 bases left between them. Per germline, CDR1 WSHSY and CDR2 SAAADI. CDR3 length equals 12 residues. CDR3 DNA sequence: TGCGCCAGCAGTGAAGTGGTGGCCGAGCAGTACTTC. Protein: CASSEVVAEQYF.

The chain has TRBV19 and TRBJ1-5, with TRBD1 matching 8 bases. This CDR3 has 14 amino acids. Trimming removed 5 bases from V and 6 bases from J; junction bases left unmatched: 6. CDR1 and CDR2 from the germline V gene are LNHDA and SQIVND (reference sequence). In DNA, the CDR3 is TGTGCCAGTAGTCGACAGGGGACCAGTCAGCCCCAGCATTTT. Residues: CASSRQGTSQPQHF.

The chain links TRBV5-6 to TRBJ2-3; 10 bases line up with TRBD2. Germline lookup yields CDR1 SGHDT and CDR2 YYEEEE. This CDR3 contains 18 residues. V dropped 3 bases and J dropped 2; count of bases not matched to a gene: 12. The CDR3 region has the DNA TGTGCCAGCAGCTCCCTTCGGACTAGCGGAAGGACCACAGATACGCAGTATTTT. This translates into CASSSLRTSGRTTDTQYF.

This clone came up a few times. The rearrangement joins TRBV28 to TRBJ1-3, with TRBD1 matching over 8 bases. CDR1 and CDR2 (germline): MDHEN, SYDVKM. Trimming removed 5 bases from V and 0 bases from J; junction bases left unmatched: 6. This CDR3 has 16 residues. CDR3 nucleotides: TGTGCCAGCAGTGGGGACAGGTTGACCTCTGGAAACACCATATATTTT. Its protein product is CASSGDRLTSGNTIYF.